Presented here are 29 T cell receptor beta chains from one specimen sequenced in a study of patients with pleural tuberculosis. From the reads, TCRdb called clonotypes with MiXCR, one entry per CDR3 protein. The data contain approximately 53,000 distinct CDR3 sequences, about 6.8% of them singletons. Receptors originate from a human donor with pleural tuberculosis.

This clonotype was observed at least ten times. The chain recombines TRBV2 with TRBJ1-5, with a tentative D call TRBD1 (5 bases). The germline V and J ends were trimmed by 1 base and 4 bases, with 17 bases remaining between them. CDR1 is SNHLY, CDR2 FYNNEI, per germline. The CDR3 consists of 17 residues. CDR3 nucleotide sequence: TGTGCCAGCAGTGAAGTCGTGCGTACAAGGGGTAATCAGCCCCAGCATTTT. Its protein product is CASSEVVRTRGNQPQHF.

This clonotype was seen repeatedly, ten times or more. The V gene is TRBV2, the J gene TRBJ2-7; 11 positions match TRBD2. The J segment lost 3 bases and the V segment lost 1 base, leaving 2 bases of the junction unmatched. In germline, CDR1 is SNHLY, CDR2 FYNNEI. CDR3 length: 15 amino acids. The CDR3 protein is CASSEEGLADYEQYV. The CDR3 DNA reads as TGTGCCAGCAGTGAAGAGGGACTAGCGGACTACGAGCAGTACGTC.

With respect to this clonotype: This clone may be a read error of a much larger clone one base away. This chain connects TRBV6-1 to TRBJ2-7, with a tentative D call TRBD2 (6 bases). V was clipped by 8 bases and J by 3 bases, with 14 bases between them. The CDR3 has 13 amino acids. Germline V gene sequence: CDR1 MNHNS, CDR2 SASEGT. The CDR3 DNA reads TGTGCCAGCGGCAGACTAGGCATCTACGAGCAGTACTTC. Translation: CASGRLGIYEQYF.

This clonotype was recorded a few times. The CDR3 nucleotides are TGTGCCTGGAGTGTACAGGGAATGGCTAACTATGGCTACACCTTC. This translates into CAWSVQGMANYGYTF. The V and J genes are TRBV30 and TRBJ1-2, with TRBD1 as a possible D gene (6 bases). The CDR3 loop spans 15 amino acids. From germline, CDR1 is GTSNPN and CDR2 SVGIG (reference sequence). Trimming cost V 0 bases and J 0 bases, with 11 bases left between them.

This clonotype was picked up many times. The rearrangement uses TRBV15 and TRBJ2-1; 7 bases fit TRBD2. Germline CDR1 reads LNHNV; CDR2 reads YYDKDF (reference sequence). This CDR3 has 15 amino acids. V was pared by 1 base and J by 5 bases, with 5 bases of the junction left unmatched. CDR3 in DNA: TGTGCCACCAGCAGAGGCCGGGACTATAACAATGAGCAGTTCTTC. Translation: CATSRGRDYNNEQFF.

At least ten counts were recorded for this clonotype. The CDR3 spells CASSLAGVDEQFF. In nucleotides, the CDR3 is TGTGCCAGCAGCTTAGCCGGCGTGGATGAGCAGTTCTTC. V gene TRBV7-6 combines with J gene TRBJ2-1; D is uncertain. This CDR3 is 13 amino acids long. V lost 0 bases and J lost 8, with 8 bases in between. CDR1 is SGHVS, CDR2 FNYEAQ, per germline. Full variable domain (rest looked up from reference TRBV7-6 and TRBJ2-1): GAGVSQSPRYKVTKRGQDVALRCDPISGHVSLYWYRQALGQGPEFLTYFNYEAQQDKSGLPNDRFSAERPEGSISTLTIQRTEQRDSAMYRCASSLAGVDEQFFGPGTRLTVL.

This clonotype was detected only a few times. Sequence at one end of the junction differs from germline and may be a read error. The chain joins TRBV29-1 to TRBJ2-3; 9 bases line up with TRBD2. This CDR3 region has 15 residues. Germline V gene lookup returns CDR1 SQVTM and CDR2 ANQGSEA. The CDR3 DNA sequence: TGCGGCGTTGGGTCTAGCGGGAAGAGGGCAGATACGCAGTATTTT. Translated: CGVGSSGKRADTQYF.

This clonotype showed up many times. The chain is built from TRBV11-2 and TRBJ1-1; the match to TRBD1 covers 9 bases. The CDR3 is 14 amino acids. Trimming took 3 bases from V and 1 from J; bases not matched to a gene: 0. CDR1 is SGHAT, CDR2 FQNNGV, per germline. Here the CDR3 DNA reads TGTGCCAGCAGCTTGGGACAGGGGAACACTGAAGCTTTCTTT. As protein: CASSLGQGNTEAFF.

In its sample, this clonotype was seen a few times. CDR3 in DNA: TGCAGCGTTGCACGAGGTCCGAACTATGGCTACACCTTC. Translation: CSVARGPNYGYTF. The chain uses TRBV29-1 and TRBJ1-2; no clear D gene. Per germline, CDR1 SQVTM and CDR2 ANQGSEA. Trimming cost V 4 bases and J 2 bases, with 11 bases left between them. CDR3 length: 13 residues.

V gene TRBV2 combines with J gene TRBJ2-7; D unclear. The CDR3 runs 14 residues. V gave up 8 bases and J gave up 4 bases, with 18 bases separating them. The germline V gene has CDR1 SNHLY and CDR2 FYNNEI. CDR3 nucleotide sequence: TGTGCCAGCGCAAGACTCCTAAGGTTGTACGAGCAGTACTTC. Its protein is CASARLLRLYEQYF.

The table lists this clonotype with many counts. The chain uses TRBV2 and TRBJ2-3; no clear D. Deletions cut 6 bases from V and 7 bases from J, with 17 bases between. CDR3 length equals 14 residues. Germline assignment: CDR1 SNHLY and CDR2 FYNNEI. The CDR3: CASRTTWGSYTQYF. CDR3 nucleotides: TGTGCCAGCAGAACGACATGGGGTTCGTATACGCAGTATTTT. Full variable domain (outside the CDR3, taken from reference TRBV2 and TRBJ2-3): EPEVTQTPSHQVTQMGQEVILRCVPISNHLYFYWYRQILGQKVEFLVSFYNNEISEKSEIFDDQFSVERPDGSNFTLKIRSTKLEDSAMYFCASRTTWGSYTQYFGPGTRLTVL.

The chain joins TRBV12-3 or TRBV12-4 to TRBJ2-2; 12 nucleotides align to TRBD2. This CDR3 is built from 16 residues. The junction had 1 base not matched to a gene; V was cut back by 3 bases and J by 2 bases. The CDR3 reads CASSLTSGGNTGELFF. Written as DNA, the CDR3 is TGTGCCAGCAGTTTGACTAGCGGGGGTAACACCGGGGAGCTGTTTTTT.

Many counts were recorded for this clonotype. The gene calls are TRBV25-1 and TRBJ1-2, with D possibly matching TRBD1 (5 bases). Between the trimmed V and J ends, which lost 3 bases and 3 bases, there was a span of 11 bases. The germline gives CDR1 MGHDK, CDR2 SYGVNS. The CDR3 runs to 14 residues. CDR3 loop: CASSEQGEDYGYTF. CDR3 nucleotide sequence: TGTGCCAGCAGTGAGCAGGGTGAGGACTATGGCTACACCTTC.

In its sample, this clonotype was seen many times. The chain recombines TRBV28 with TRBJ2-3, with 10 bases matching TRBD1. The germline V gene encodes CDR1 MDHEN and CDR2 SYDVKM. The junction had 2 bases not matched to a gene; V was cut back by 2 bases and J by 3 bases. This CDR3 is 15 amino acids long. Written as DNA, the CDR3 is TGTGCCAGCAGTTTAGGGACAGGGGCGACAGATACGCAGTATTTT. It yields the protein CASSLGTGATDTQYF.

This clonotype was seen many times. The chain carries TRBV11-2 and TRBJ2-4, with 7 bases fitting TRBD1. Losses at the gene ends were 3 bases for V and 8 bases for J; bases not matched to a gene: 1. This CDR3 has 12 amino acids. Germline V gene lookup returns CDR1 SGHAT and CDR2 FQNNGV. CDR3 DNA sequence: TGTGCCAGCAGCTTCCAGGGGGACATTCAGTACTTC. Translating it yields CASSFQGDIQYF.

This clonotype was observed many times. This chain connects TRBV20-1 to TRBJ2-1; D is possibly TRBD2 (5 bases). The CDR3 extends over 16 amino acids. Trimming pared 0 bases from V and 0 bases from J, leaving 12 bases between. Germline loops: CDR1 DFQATT, CDR2 SNEGSKA (reference sequence). Here the CDR3 DNA reads TGCAGTGCTAGAGAAGGAGGACCAAGCTCCTACAATGAGCAGTTCTTC. Translated, it gives CSAREGGPSSYNEQFF.

This clonotype has ten or more counts. V gene TRBV29-1 combines with J gene TRBJ1-1; no clear D. V dropped 1 base and J dropped 6 bases, with 6 bases sitting between them. The CDR3 totals 11 residues. The germline CDR1 and CDR2 sequences are SQVTM and ANQGSEA. Here the CDR3 reads CSVEGLAEAFF. The CDR3 DNA reads TGCAGCGTTGAAGGATTAGCTGAAGCTTTCTTT.

In its sample, this clonotype was seen many times. The chain is built from TRBV18 and TRBJ1-1; D is possibly TRBD1 (5 bases). With 3 bases removed from V and 2 bases from J, the gap between germline ends came to 10 bases. This CDR3 region has 14 residues. CDR1 KGHSH and CDR2 LQKENI come from the germline V gene. CDR3 bases: TGTGCCAGCTCACCGCAGGGTCACAACACTGAAGCTTTCTTT. Protein: CASSPQGHNTEAFF. The full variable domain, rest sourced from reference TRBV18 and TRBJ1-1, is NAGVMQNPRHLVRRRGQEARLRCSPMKGHSHVYWYRQLPEEGLKFMVYLQKENIIDESGMPKERFSAEFPKEGPSILRIQQVVRGDSAAYFCASSPQGHNTEAFFGQGTRLTVV.

This clonotype was picked up many times. V is TRBV24-1 and J is TRBJ2-1; TRBD2 is a possible D gene (6 bases). This CDR3 spans 17 amino acids. From germline, CDR1 is KGHDR and CDR2 SFDVKD. Trimming shortened V by 5 bases and J by 4 bases, and 20 bases separated the two germline ends. DNA for the CDR3: TGTGCCACCAGTGTGGGGACGTGGGACTCATCTTACAATGAGCAGTTCTTC. Its translation is CATSVGTWDSSYNEQFF.

This chain uses TRBV9 with TRBJ2-1; D perhaps matches TRBD1 (5 bases). The CDR3 contains 15 residues. V was clipped by 0 bases and J by 7 bases, with 14 bases between them. The germline V gene has CDR1 SGDLS and CDR2 YYNGEE. The CDR3 region is CASSVGGSLTNEQFF. DNA for the CDR3: TGTGCCAGCAGCGTAGGGGGCAGCCTAACAAATGAGCAGTTCTTC.

The chain employs TRBV4-2 and TRBJ2-1; the D gene is possibly TRBD2 (7 bases). This CDR3 is 16 amino acids long. V was cut by 4 bases and J by 3 bases, with 16 bases left in between. Germline loops: CDR1 LGHNA, CDR2 YNFKEQ. This CDR3 reads CASSPQGLGGYNEQFF. CDR3 DNA: TGTGCCAGCAGCCCTCAAGGACTAGGGGGCTACAATGAGCAGTTCTTC.

This clonotype has a count of ten or more. The chain combines TRBV24-1 with TRBJ2-5; the match to TRBD1 covers 7 bases. The ends lost 4 bases at V and 4 bases at J; junction bases unmatched: 5. The CDR3 spans 14 residues. Germline CDR1 KGHDR, CDR2 SFDVKD. This CDR3 is CATSDTGAGETQYF. The CDR3 DNA sequence: TGTGCCACCAGTGACACAGGGGCGGGAGAGACCCAGTACTTC.

This clonotype has a count of ten or more. The chain combines TRBV2 with TRBJ2-3; TRBD1 might be the D (5 bases). CDR1 is SNHLY, CDR2 FYNNEI, per germline. Trimming left V 6 bases short and J 3 bases short, with 19 bases between. The CDR3 has 16 residues. The chain's CDR3 is CASREPGLGWTDTQYF. CDR3 in DNA: TGTGCCAGCAGGGAACCAGGGTTAGGGTGGACAGATACGCAGTATTTT. Supplemented by reference TRBV2 and TRBJ2-3, the full variable domain reads EPEVTQTPSHQVTQMGQEVILRCVPISNHLYFYWYRQILGQKVEFLVSFYNNEISEKSEIFDDQFSVERPDGSNFTLKIRSTKLEDSAMYFCASREPGLGWTDTQYFGPGTRLTVL.

This clonotype was observed at least ten times. The chain uses TRBV7-2 and TRBJ2-3; D gene uncertain. V gave up 2 bases and J gave up 0 bases, with 9 bases separating them. CDR1 is SGHTA and CDR2 is FQGNSA in the germline V gene. The CDR3 is made up of 15 amino acids. The CDR3 protein is CASSLSTDSTDTQYF. CDR3 sequence (DNA): TGTGCCAGCAGCTTATCGACGGATAGCACAGATACGCAGTATTTT.

This clonotype was detected many times. A much larger clone differs from this one at a single base, so this may be a read error. The genes are TRBV20-1 and TRBJ1-2; no clear D gene. The length of the CDR3 is 13 residues. Germline values: CDR1 DFQATT, CDR2 SNEGSKA (reference sequence). DNA for the CDR3: TGCAGTGCTAGTGAACAGACTAACTATGGCTACGCCTTC. Translating it yields CSASEQTNYGYAF.

This clonotype appeared many times. The rearrangement joins TRBV6-2 or TRBV6-3 to TRBJ2-3; no reliable D call. The V and J ends lost 2 bases and 2 bases respectively, with 11 bases between them. This CDR3 comprises 15 residues. In germline, CDR1 is MNHEY, CDR2 SVGEGT. CDR3 sequence: CASSYGRPITDTQYF. Here the CDR3 DNA reads TGTGCCAGCAGTTACGGCCGACCTATCACAGATACGCAGTATTTT.

The rearrangement joins TRBV20-1 to TRBJ1-6; a weak D match, TRBD1 (6 bases). CDR3 length: 14 amino acids. Trimming removed 5 bases at V and 5 bases at J, with 13 bases between. From germline, CDR1 is DFQATT and CDR2 SNEGSKA (reference sequence). The CDR3 protein is CSAGRDTNNSPLHF. CDR3 nucleotides: TGCAGTGCTGGACGGGACACCAATAATTCACCCCTCCACTTT.

This clonotype came up many times. The chain recombines TRBV25-1 with TRBJ2-1; 12 positions match TRBD1. Per the germline V gene, CDR1 is MGHDK and CDR2 is SYGVNS. CDR3 size: 13 residues. The V segment lost 6 bases and the J segment 8 bases; nucleotides outside the gene matches: 2. The CDR3 spells CASRGQGAHEQFF. CDR3 sequence (DNA): TGTGCCAGCAGGGGACAGGGGGCACATGAGCAGTTCTTC.

The V call is TRBV24-1, the J call TRBJ2-1, with 10 bases matching TRBD2. The CDR3 contains 18 residues. Germline assignment: CDR1 KGHDR and CDR2 SFDVKD. V shed 2 bases and J 8 bases; nucleotides not matched to a gene: 14. The CDR3 DNA follows: TGTGCCACCAGTGATTATTCGACCCCTAGCGGGAGATGGTATGAGCAGTTCTTC. Translating it yields CATSDYSTPSGRWYEQFF.